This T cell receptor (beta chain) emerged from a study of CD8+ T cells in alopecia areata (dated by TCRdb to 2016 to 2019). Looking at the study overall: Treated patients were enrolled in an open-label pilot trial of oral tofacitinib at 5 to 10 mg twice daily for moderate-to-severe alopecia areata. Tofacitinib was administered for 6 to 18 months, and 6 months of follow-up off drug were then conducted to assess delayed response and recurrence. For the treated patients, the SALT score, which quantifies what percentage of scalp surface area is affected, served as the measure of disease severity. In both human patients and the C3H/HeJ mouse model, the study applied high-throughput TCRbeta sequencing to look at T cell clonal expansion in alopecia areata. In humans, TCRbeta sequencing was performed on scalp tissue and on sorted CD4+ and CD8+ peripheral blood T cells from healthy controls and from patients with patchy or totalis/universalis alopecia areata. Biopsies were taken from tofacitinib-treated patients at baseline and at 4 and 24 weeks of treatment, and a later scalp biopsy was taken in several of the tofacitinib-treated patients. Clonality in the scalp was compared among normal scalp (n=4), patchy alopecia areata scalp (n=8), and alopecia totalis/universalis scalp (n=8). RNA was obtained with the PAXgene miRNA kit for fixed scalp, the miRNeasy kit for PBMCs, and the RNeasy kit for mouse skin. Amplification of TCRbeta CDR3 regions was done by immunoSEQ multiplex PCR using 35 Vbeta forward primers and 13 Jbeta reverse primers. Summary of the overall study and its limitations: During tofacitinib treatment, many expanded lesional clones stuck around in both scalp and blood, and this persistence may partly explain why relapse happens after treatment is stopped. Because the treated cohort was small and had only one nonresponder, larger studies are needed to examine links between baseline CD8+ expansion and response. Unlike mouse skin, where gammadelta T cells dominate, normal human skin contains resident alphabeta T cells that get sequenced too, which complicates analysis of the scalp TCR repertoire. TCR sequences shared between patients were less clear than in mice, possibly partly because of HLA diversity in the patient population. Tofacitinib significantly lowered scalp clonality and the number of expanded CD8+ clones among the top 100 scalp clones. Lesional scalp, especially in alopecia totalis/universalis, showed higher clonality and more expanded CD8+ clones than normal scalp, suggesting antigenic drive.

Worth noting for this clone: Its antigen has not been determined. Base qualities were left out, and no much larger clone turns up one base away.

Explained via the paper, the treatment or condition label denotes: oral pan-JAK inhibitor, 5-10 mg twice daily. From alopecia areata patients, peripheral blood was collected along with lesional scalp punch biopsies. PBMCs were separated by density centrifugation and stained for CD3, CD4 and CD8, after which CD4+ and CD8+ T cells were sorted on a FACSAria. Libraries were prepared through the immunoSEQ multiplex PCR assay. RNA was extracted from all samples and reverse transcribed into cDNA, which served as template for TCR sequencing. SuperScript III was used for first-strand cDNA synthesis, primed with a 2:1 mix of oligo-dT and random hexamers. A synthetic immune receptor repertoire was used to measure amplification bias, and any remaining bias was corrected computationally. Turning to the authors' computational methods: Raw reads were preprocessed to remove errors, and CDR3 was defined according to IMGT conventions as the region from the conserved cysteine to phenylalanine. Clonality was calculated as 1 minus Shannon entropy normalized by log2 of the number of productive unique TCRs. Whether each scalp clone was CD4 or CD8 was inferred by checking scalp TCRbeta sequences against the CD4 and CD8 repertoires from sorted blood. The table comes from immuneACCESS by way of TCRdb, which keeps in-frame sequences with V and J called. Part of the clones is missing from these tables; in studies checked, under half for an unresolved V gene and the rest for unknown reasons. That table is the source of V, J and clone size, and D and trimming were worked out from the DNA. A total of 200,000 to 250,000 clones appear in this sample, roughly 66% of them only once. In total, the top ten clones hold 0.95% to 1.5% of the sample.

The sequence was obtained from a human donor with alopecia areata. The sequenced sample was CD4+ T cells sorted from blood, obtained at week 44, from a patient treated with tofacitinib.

The bases are TGTGCCAGCAGTTTTGAGGAGAATCAGCCCCAGCATTTT. It encodes CASSFEENQPQHF. The rearranged segments are TRBV27 and TRBJ1-5; the D gene cannot be resolved reliably. CDR1 and CDR2 are drawn from the germline V gene (reference sequence): MNHEY, SMNVEV. V loses 3 bases of germline sequence and J loses 4 bases, and the interval between the two ends is 7 bases. Measured from the cysteine to the phenylalanine, the CDR3 is 13 residues long. The CDR3 DNA has 39 bases and is translated from base 1.